This passage covers 11 T cell receptor beta chains from one sample sequenced in a study of blood T cell repertoires in COVID-19 (dated by TCRdb to 2019 to 2021). The library was made by the immunoSEQ multiplex PCR assay. TCRdb re-hosts the immuneACCESS table, in-frame sequences only. Its copies lack some clones; in the studies checked, an unresolved V gene accounts for under half of them, and the cause for the rest is not known. Present in this sample are 160,000 or so clones, 80% to 90% of which were seen just once. The leading ten clones occupy about 15% of the sample. The source material was peripheral blood. These receptors originate from a woman aged 40 to 50 with acute or convalescent COVID-19.

The V call is TRBV2, the J call TRBJ2-3; tentative D call: TRBD2 (6 bases). CDR1 and CDR2 (germline): SNHLY, FYNNEI. The V end was cut by 4 bases, the J end by 3 bases, with 11 bases between. This CDR3 has 14 amino acids. CDR3 sequence (DNA): TGTGCCAGCAGTGGAGAGGGGAGGACAGATACGCAGTATTTT. This gives the protein CASSGEGRTDTQYF.

V and J are TRBV25-1 and TRBJ2-2, with D possibly TRBD1 on 6 matching bases. The CDR3 covers 15 residues. Trimming removed 4 bases from V and 1 base from J, with 10 bases in between. In germline, CDR1 is MGHDK, CDR2 SYGVNS. Written as DNA, the CDR3 is TGTGCCAGCAGTGTACGACAGGAGAACACCGGGGAGCTGTTTTTT. It yields the protein CASSVRQENTGELFF.

The rearrangement joins TRBV5-1 to TRBJ2-7, with TRBD1 identical over 7 bases. CDR3 length: 15 residues. The trim removed 4 bases at V and 3 bases at J, leaving 10 bases unmatched. Germline V gene sequence: CDR1 SGHRS, CDR2 YFSETQ. CDR3 nucleotide sequence: TGCGCCAGCAGCAGAGAACCGGGACAGAGCTACGAGCAGTACTTC. Translated: CASSREPGQSYEQYF.

CDR3 loop: CASNLREYNSPLHF. The CDR3, as DNA: TGTGCCAGTAACCTAAGGGAGTATAATTCACCCCTCCACTTT. The V gene is TRBV19, the J gene TRBJ1-6; D not resolved. Germline CDR1 and CDR2: LNHDA and SQIVND (reference sequence). Deletions cut 7 bases from V and 4 bases from J, with 11 bases between. CDR3 length: 14 residues.

In this sample, this clone turned up once. The chain uses TRBV27 and TRBJ1-6, with TRBD1 matching 7 bases. The V gene's germline CDR1 is MNHEY and CDR2 SMNVEV (reference sequence). The CDR3 runs to 17 residues. V shed 7 bases and J 0 bases; nucleotides not matched to a gene: 9. Here the CDR3 reads CASTYRGGSSYNSPLHF. In nucleotides, the CDR3 is TGTGCCAGCACATACAGGGGTGGCAGCTCCTATAATTCACCCCTCCACTTT.

The rearrangement links TRBV6-4 to TRBJ1-4; D call uncertain. The length of the CDR3 is 12 residues. Trimming took 9 bases from V and 8 from J, leaving 13 bases between them. Germline lookup yields CDR1 MRHNA and CDR2 SNTAGT. The CDR3 spells CASFPGEEKLFF. CDR3 sequence (DNA): TGTGCCAGTTTCCCAGGTGAGGAAAAACTGTTTTTT.

This clone was recorded only once. This rearrangement joins TRBV6-5 to TRBJ1-3; TRBD1 aligns across 8 bases. CDR1 is MNHEY, CDR2 SVGAGI, per germline. Trimming at V came to 8 bases and at J to 6 bases, leaving 6 bases not matched to a gene. The CDR3 runs 13 residues. The CDR3 nucleotides are TGTGCCAGCGGGTCAGGGGGCCAAAACACCATATATTTT. This sequence encodes CASGSGGQNTIYF.

The chain uses TRBV6-5 and TRBJ1-6; no reliable D call. V lost 0 bases to trimming and J lost 14 bases, with 14 bases between them. The CDR3 contains 14 residues. Per germline, CDR1 MNHEY and CDR2 SVGAGI. DNA for the CDR3: TGTGCCAGCAGTTACTCGAGAGGCGGAGGGACCCTCCACTTT. It encodes CASSYSRGGGTLHF.

This chain uses TRBV7-3 with TRBJ2-2; TRBD1 is a possible D gene (5 bases). The CDR3 loop spans 16 amino acids. In germline, CDR1 is SGHTA, CDR2 FQGTGA. V was clipped by 5 bases and J by 3 bases, with 16 bases between them. The CDR3 is CASSQVMGRYTGELFF. CDR3 DNA: TGTGCCAGCAGCCAGGTGATGGGGCGATACACCGGGGAGCTGTTTTTT.

The V and J genes are TRBV6-5 and TRBJ2-7, with 10 bases lining up with TRBD1. The V segment lost 10 bases and the J segment 6 bases; nucleotides outside the gene matches: 9. CDR1 is MNHEY and CDR2 is SVGAGI in the germline V gene. The CDR3 runs to 13 residues. CDR3 amino acids: CATDRDRGFEQYF. CDR3 DNA sequence: TGTGCCACCGACCGGGACAGGGGTTTCGAGCAGTACTTC.

The gene calls are TRBV20-1 and TRBJ2-2; D may be TRBD1 (6 bases). Trimming left V 3 bases short and J 0 bases short, with 14 bases between. The CDR3 consists of 16 residues. Germline values: CDR1 DFQATT, CDR2 SNEGSKA (reference sequence). Written as DNA, the CDR3 is TGCAGTGCTAGTGCCGGACAGTTCGCGAACACCGGGGAGCTGTTTTTT. It translates to CSASAGQFANTGELFF.